These T cell receptor beta chains were read from a single sample in a study of T cell responses to AZD1222 COVID-19 vaccine. Method: immunoSEQ multiplex PCR; TCRdb's copy keeps in-frame clones and lacks some. The sample yields some 120,000 clones, roughly nine tenths seen once. The starting material was peripheral blood, obtained on day 0 of AZD1222 vaccination. These receptors were collected from an adult in good health. Each CDR3 is given with its conserved first and last residue. D genes are given only for firm matches. The size field is filled for only some rows; it gives once, few, many or a size class.

TRBV2	TRBJ1-2	13	.	.	CAFQGNPNYGYTF	TGTGCATTTCAAGGGAACCCTAACTATGGCTACACCTTC
TRBV19	TRBJ2-2	19	.	TRBD1	CASSIDRRRGQGNTGELFF	TGTGCCAGTAGTATAGATCGGCGACGGGGACAGGGGAACACCGGGGAGCTGTTTTTT
TRBV7-6	TRBJ1-6	14	once	.	CASSRGPDNSPLHF	TGTGCCAGCAGCCGAGGACCGGATAATTCACCCCTCCACTTT
TRBV5-1	TRBJ2-3	14	.	TRBD2	CASRIAGVRDTQYF	TGCGCCAGCAGAATAGCGGGGGTGAGGGATACGCAGTATTTT
TRBV4-2	TRBJ1-3	17	.	.	CASSQDVFDRTGNTIYF	TGTGCCAGCAGCCAAGATGTATTCGACAGAACTGGAAACACCATATATTTT
TRBV7-8	TRBJ1-5	16	.	TRBD1	CASSLRTGLGNQPQHF	TGTGCCAGCAGCTTAAGGACAGGGCTTGGCAATCAGCCCCAGCATTTT
TRBV19	TRBJ1-2	11	once	.	CASSYGNGYTF	TGTGCCAGTAGTTACGGGAATGGCTACACCTTC
TRBV6-5	TRBJ2-1	16	.	TRBD1	CASSYRRRDRYNEQFF	TGTGCCAGCAGTTACCGACGCCGGGACAGATACAATGAGCAGTTCTTC
TRBV24-1	TRBJ2-5	18	.	TRBD2	CATSDSRTSGRAEETQYF	TGTGCCACCAGTGATTCTAGGACTAGCGGGAGGGCCGAAGAGACCCAGTACTTC
TRBV6-4	TRBJ2-3	16	.	TRBD2	CASSASLAGTTDTQYF	TGTGCCAGCAGTGCGTCACTAGCGGGAACCACAGATACGCAGTATTTT
TRBV3-1/TRBV3-2	TRBJ2-7	14	.	TRBD1	CASSQNRGAYEQYF	TGTGCCAGCAGCCAAAACAGGGGAGCCTACGAGCAGTACTTC
TRBV21-1	TRBJ2-1	20	.	.	CASSPEGASGDHTSYNEQFF	TGTGCCAGCAGCCCAGAGGGGGCTAGCGGGGATCACACCTCCTACAATGAGCAGTTCTTC
TRBV2	TRBJ1-2	11	.	.	CASSTRSGSTF	TGTGCCAGCTCTACACGGAGCGGGTCCACCTTC
TRBV5-1	TRBJ2-2	14	.	.	CASSLRTNTGELFF	TGCGCCAGCAGCTTGCGTACCAACACCGGGGAGCTGTTTTTT
TRBV7-2	TRBJ1-2	15	.	TRBD1	CASRVGQGAIGGYTF	TGTGCCAGCAGGGTCGGCCAGGGGGCGATCGGGGGCTACACCTTC
TRBV6-5	TRBJ1-3	15	.	.	CASSITVTSGNTIYF	TGTGCCAGCAGTATTACAGTGACCTCTGGAAACACCATATATTTT
TRBV19	TRBJ2-7	16	.	.	CASSITLGAPQGEQYF	TGTGCCAGTAGTATCACGCTCGGGGCACCCCAGGGCGAGCAGTACTTC
TRBV13	TRBJ2-3	17	.	TRBD2	CASSLIRLAGFTDTQYF	TGTGCCAGCAGCTTAATACGACTAGCGGGGTTCACAGATACGCAGTATTTT
TRBV29-1	TRBJ1-2	13	.	.	CSVAPGTSLGYTF	TGCAGCGTCGCCCCAGGGACCTCGCTGGGCTACACCTTC
TRBV30	TRBJ1-5	13	.	.	CAWSPGSNQPQHF	TGTGCCTGGAGTCCCGGAAGCAATCAGCCCCAGCATTTT
TRBV5-6	TRBJ2-2	18	.	TRBD1	CASSPSPGTGYPAGELFF	TGTGCCAGCAGCCCAAGTCCCGGGACAGGGTATCCGGCCGGGGAGCTGTTTTTT
TRBV6-5	TRBJ2-1	15	once	.	CASKGLPSSYNEQFF	TGTGCCAGCAAAGGCCTGCCGAGCTCCTACAATGAGCAGTTCTTC
TRBV6-6	TRBJ2-7	13	.	.	CASSYAAPREQYF	TGTGCCAGCAGTTACGCTGCCCCTCGCGAGCAGTACTTC
TRBV5-1	TRBJ2-2	15	once	TRBD1	CASWIGQGFTGELFF	TGCGCCAGTTGGATTGGACAGGGGTTCACCGGGGAGCTGTTTTTT